This entry lists 20 T cell receptor beta chains sequenced from one sample in a study of persistence of HIV-infected CD4 T cells. The stimulus was an HIV-1 Gag 15-mer peptide pool, 0.9 to 1 ug/peptide/mL. CD40L-negative CD69-negative CD45RO-high memory CD4+ T cells were sorted as populations depleted of antigen-responding cells. The immunoSEQ assay was version 4, run in survey mode. Sequenced by immunoSEQ multiplex PCR; TCRdb stores in-frame clones only, minus some. The table shows about 35,000 clones, with more than 75% occurring only once. Antigen specificity for these receptors is unknown. The starting material was cultured CD4+ T cells from PBMCs, obtained from a patient who received antiretroviral therapy. Source of these receptors: an adult with HIV. The donor label of this sample is uncertain.

The CDR3 loop is CASRAGTSGGAHEQFF. The CDR3 DNA reads as TGTGCCAGCAGGGCCGGGACTAGCGGGGGGGCCCATGAGCAGTTCTTC. J is TRBJ2-1 and V is TRBV9; 16 nucleotides line up with TRBD2. Trimming took 5 bases from V and 8 from J; bases not matched to a gene: 7. Germline V gives CDR1 SGDLS, CDR2 YYNGEE. The CDR3 has 16 amino acids.

The chain couples TRBV5-1 to TRBJ2-7; 7 bases are shared with TRBD1. Per the germline V gene, CDR1 is SGHRS and CDR2 is YFSETQ. V lost 0 bases to trimming and J lost 3 bases; unmatched junction nucleotides: 6. This CDR3 comprises 15 residues. CDR3 DNA sequence: TGCGCCAGCAGCTTGGCAAGTAGGGGGCGCTACGAGCAGTACTTC. This encodes CASSLASRGRYEQYF.

The rearrangement uses TRBV10-1 and TRBJ2-3; a weak D match, TRBD2 (6 bases). The CDR3 is 15 residues long. Trimming cost V 3 bases and J 5 bases, with 15 bases left between them. The germline V gene encodes CDR1 WNHNN and CDR2 SYGVQD (reference sequence). CDR3 bases: TGCGCCAGCAGTGAAGGGGCTAGCGAAAAAGATACGCAGTATTTT. Protein product: CASSEGASEKDTQYF.

This chain uses TRBV25-1 with TRBJ1-6; 7 nucleotides align to TRBD1. J gave up 10 bases and V 5 bases, and 5 bases lay outside the gene matches. The length of the CDR3 is 13 residues. The germline V gene has CDR1 MGHDK and CDR2 SYGVNS. CDR3 amino acids: CASSWDSNSPLHF. Here the CDR3 DNA reads TGTGCCAGCAGTTGGGACAGTAACTCACCCCTCCACTTT.

The chain has TRBV5-1 and TRBJ2-7, with D possibly matching TRBD2 (6 bases). The CDR3 has 15 amino acids. The germline V gene has CDR1 SGHRS and CDR2 YFSETQ. Deletions cut 0 bases from V and 4 bases from J, with 14 bases between. For the CDR3, the DNA is TGCGCCAGCAGCTTGGGTGGGACTGACAGATACGAGCAGTACTTC. Translated, it gives CASSLGGTDRYEQYF. The whole variable domain, filled in from reference TRBV5-1 and TRBJ2-7, reads KAGVTQTPRYLIKTRGQQVTLSCSPISGHRSVSWYQQTPGQGLQFLFEYFSETQRNKGNFPGRFSGRQFSNSRSEMNVSTLELGDSALYLCASSLGGTDRYEQYFGPGTRLTVT.

V is TRBV18 and J is TRBJ2-3; D not resolved. This CDR3 is built from 13 residues. The germline CDR1 and CDR2 sequences are KGHSH and LQKENI. Trimming pared 1 base from V and 2 bases from J, leaving 4 bases between. CDR3 bases: TGTGCCAGCTCACCACATCACACAGATACGCAGTATTTT. Amino acid sequence: CASSPHHTDTQYF.

This rearrangement joins TRBV27 to TRBJ1-5, with D tentatively TRBD1 (5 bases). The CDR3 runs to 13 residues. Germline V gene lookup returns CDR1 MNHEY and CDR2 SMNVEV (reference sequence). Trimming shortened V by 5 bases and J by 6 bases, and 11 bases separated the two germline ends. The CDR3 bases are TGTGCCAGCAGTCAGGGTTTAAGTCAGCCCCAGCATTTT. Its protein is CASSQGLSQPQHF.

The J gene is TRBJ1-2, the V gene TRBV6-5; 9 bases map to TRBD1. This CDR3 has 15 amino acids. V shed 7 bases, J shed 3 bases, and the junction held 9 bases outside the gene matches. Germline CDR1 and CDR2: MNHEY and SVGAGI. The CDR3 region is CASIPTGGAYYGYTF. The CDR3 nucleotides are TGTGCCAGCATCCCCACAGGGGGCGCGTACTATGGCTACACCTTC.

The V and J genes are TRBV2 and TRBJ2-7; D call uncertain. The CDR3 is 12 amino acids. Trimming shortened V by 4 bases and J by 4 bases, and 8 bases separated the two germline ends. The germline gives CDR1 SNHLY, CDR2 FYNNEI. CDR3 in amino acids: CASSAGPYEQYF. CDR3 nucleotides: TGTGCCAGCAGTGCCGGACCATACGAGCAGTACTTC.

V and J are TRBV3-1 (or the pseudogene TRBV3-2) and TRBJ2-7; D may correspond to TRBD1 or TRBD2 (6 bases each). The CDR3 is 14 amino acids. V dropped 4 bases and J dropped 0 bases, with 10 bases sitting between them. Germline assignment: CDR1 LGHDT and CDR2 YNNKEL (reference sequence). CDR3 DNA sequence: TGTGCCAGCAGCCGTGGAGGGGGCTCCTACGAGCAGTACTTC. Residues: CASSRGGGSYEQYF.

CDR3 nucleotides: TGTGCCAGCAGGGGAGGGGGCGCAGGGTACACCTTC. This codes for CASRGGGAGYTF. The chain couples TRBV6-5 to TRBJ1-2, with 7 nucleotides matching TRBD1. Looked up from germline, CDR1 is MNHEY and CDR2 is SVGAGI. The CDR3 consists of 12 residues. V trimming: 6 bases; J trimming: 11 bases; junction bases outside the gene matches: 9.

With respect to this clone: A read error may account for a junction end that differs from germline. The rearrangement links TRBV3-1 (or the pseudogene TRBV3-2) to TRBJ1-6; D is uncertain. Per germline, CDR1 LGHDT and CDR2 YNNKEL (reference sequence). CDR3 length: 14 residues. The CDR3 bases are TGTGCCAGCAGCCAAGGGTTTTATACTTCACCCCTCCACTTT. Translating it yields CASSQGFYTSPLHF.

This clone is a singleton in its sample. The J gene is TRBJ2-4, the V gene TRBV3-1 (or the pseudogene TRBV3-2); possible D gene TRBD1, 6 bases. Germline CDR1 LGHDT, CDR2 YNNKEL (reference sequence). V lost 4 bases and J 9 bases, leaving 10 bases between the germline ends. This CDR3 has 12 amino acids. CDR3 nucleotide sequence: TGTGCCAGCAGCCCCAGGGGCCCCATTCAGTACTTC. It encodes CASSPRGPIQYF.

V is TRBV5-1 and J is TRBJ1-5; TRBD1 might be the D (5 bases). The germline gives CDR1 SGHRS, CDR2 YFSETQ. The CDR3 spans 15 residues. V shed 0 bases and J shed 1 base, with 8 bases lying between them. The CDR3 DNA sequence: TGCGCCAGCAGCTTGGGAGGGGCGAGCAATCAGCCCCAGCATTTT. This codes for CASSLGGASNQPQHF.

V usage is TRBV25-1 and J usage is TRBJ1-2; 11 bases map to TRBD1. CDR1 MGHDK and CDR2 SYGVNS come from the germline V gene. This CDR3 has 18 residues. J was trimmed by 4 bases and V by 2 bases; bases with no gene match: 12. The CDR3 loop is CASSEDGTGGLFLYGYTF. The CDR3 DNA follows: TGTGCCAGCAGTGAAGACGGGACAGGGGGACTATTCCTCTATGGCTACACCTTC.

The chain links TRBV5-1 to TRBJ2-3, with D uncertain. In germline, CDR1 is SGHRS, CDR2 YFSETQ. The CDR3 loop spans 16 amino acids. V was shortened by 1 base and J by 0 bases, with 12 bases between the two germline ends. The chain's CDR3 is CASSLKLLLSTDTQYF. In DNA form, the CDR3 reads TGCGCCAGCAGCTTGAAACTTTTACTTAGCACAGATACGCAGTATTTT.

This chain connects TRBV2 to TRBJ1-4; D is uncertain. CDR1 is SNHLY, CDR2 FYNNEI, per germline. The CDR3 has 14 residues. Trimming took off 8 bases at V and 7 bases at J, with 17 bases between the two ends. The CDR3 region has the DNA TGTGCCAGCTATCAGGCGCATGGGAGTGAAAAACTGTTTTTT. Protein sequence: CASYQAHGSEKLFF.

This rearrangement joins TRBV9 to TRBJ1-6, with D perhaps matching TRBD1 (5 bases). The germline V gene has CDR1 SGDLS and CDR2 YYNGEE. The germline V and J ends were trimmed by 2 bases and 5 bases, with 11 bases remaining between them. CDR3 length: 15 residues. The CDR3 coding sequence is TGTGCCAGCAGCGTTAGACAGAATGATAATTCACCCCTCCACTTT. This codes for CASSVRQNDNSPLHF.

The rearrangement uses TRBV7-8 and TRBJ2-7, with 12 bases fitting TRBD2. Germline loops: CDR1 SGHVS, CDR2 FQNEAQ. Trimming took 4 bases from V and 4 from J; bases not matched to a gene: 17. The CDR3 is made up of 19 amino acids. The CDR3 sequence: CASSSDLEASGGASYEQYF. The CDR3 DNA reads TGTGCCAGCAGCTCGGACCTAGAGGCTAGCGGGGGGGCCTCGTACGAGCAGTACTTC.

The chain employs TRBV28 and TRBJ2-7; possibly TRBD1 for D (6 bases). Trimming cost V 6 bases and J 3 bases, with 12 bases left between them. The CDR3 spans 13 residues. Per germline, CDR1 MDHEN and CDR2 SYDVKM. CDR3 in DNA: TGTGCCAGCAGCGGACAGAATAACTACGAGCAGTACTTC. This translates into CASSGQNNYEQYF.